A selection of T cell receptor beta chains follows, all from one sample in a study of CD8 T cells in Susac syndrome. TCRdb processed the immunoSEQ multiplex PCR reads anew with MiXCR; each CDR3 protein has one entry. The sample holds around 140,000 distinct CDR3 sequences, 90% to 95% seen once. Specimen: CD4+ T cells from PBMCs. The receptors shown here come from a human donor with multiple sclerosis. Each CDR3 is given with its conserved first and last residue. Fields, in order: V gene, D gene, J gene, clone size, CDR3 protein, CDR3 DNA. D genes are given only for firm matches. Size is stated for part of the rows, as once, few or many counts, or as a class when the clone is expanded.

V: TRBV7-9; D: .; J: TRBJ2-1; size: .; CDR3: CASSLGGRRLDEQFF; DNA: TGTGCCAGCAGCTTAGGAGGGCGCCGGCTGGATGAGCAGTTCTTC
V: TRBV12-3/TRBV12-4; D: .; J: TRBJ1-2; size: .; CDR3: CASSLNGRPGGYTF; DNA: TGTGCCAGCAGTTTAAATGGACGCCCCGGTGGCTACACCTTC
V: TRBV5-1; D: .; J: TRBJ1-2; size: .; CDR3: CASSLETYGYTF; DNA: TGCGCCAGCAGCTTGGAGACCTATGGCTACACCTTC
V: TRBV28; D: .; J: TRBJ2-5; size: .; CDR3: CASSLGRNQETQYF; DNA: TGTGCCAGCAGTTTAGGGCGAAACCAAGAGACCCAGTACTTC
V: TRBV12-3/TRBV12-4; D: TRBD1; J: TRBJ2-7; size: once; CDR3: CASSLWGQGAGEQYF; DNA: TGTGCCAGCAGTTTATGGGGACAGGGGGCGGGGGAGCAGTACTTC
V: TRBV7-9; D: .; J: TRBJ2-5; size: .; CDR3: CASSLGDTFQETQYF; DNA: TGTGCCAGCAGCTTAGGAGACACTTTCCAAGAGACCCAGTACTTC
V: TRBV3-1; D: .; J: TRBJ2-1; size: .; CDR3: CASSLRAGWGNEQFF; DNA: TGTGCCAGCAGCCTTCGGGCAGGTTGGGGCAATGAGCAGTTCTTC
V: TRBV10-3; D: .; J: TRBJ1-2; size: once; CDR3: CAISLEQGFGNGYTF; DNA: TGTGCCATCAGTTTAGAACAGGGTTTCGGGAATGGCTACACCTTC
V: TRBV7-9; D: .; J: TRBJ2-7; size: .; CDR3: CASSLGGVYEQYF; DNA: TGTGCCAGCAGCCTCGGCGGGGTGTACGAGCAGTACTTC
V: TRBV11-2; D: .; J: TRBJ2-2; size: .; CDR3: CASSFRTANTGELFF; DNA: TGTGCCAGCAGCTTTCGGACAGCGAACACCGGGGAGCTGTTTTTT
V: TRBV9; D: .; J: TRBJ2-3; size: .; CDR3: CASSSKTGDTQYF; DNA: TGTGCCAGCAGCTCAAAGACAGGTGATACGCAGTATTTT
V: TRBV5-4; D: .; J: TRBJ2-3; size: .; CDR3: CASSLERGNTDTQYF; DNA: TGTGCCAGCAGCTTGGAAAGAGGGAACACAGATACGCAGTATTTT
V: TRBV20-1; D: .; J: TRBJ2-7; size: once; CDR3: CSAPPWGFEYEQYF; DNA: TGCAGTGCTCCCCCTTGGGGGTTCGAGTACGAGCAGTACTTC
V: TRBV12-3/TRBV12-4; D: .; J: TRBJ2-1; size: .; CDR3: CASSPNIPGASRGEQFF; DNA: TGTGCCAGCAGTCCAAACATCCCCGGGGCTAGCCGCGGGGAGCAGTTCTTC
V: TRBV30; D: .; J: TRBJ1-2; size: .; CDR3: CAWSGPPRGGYTF; DNA: TGTGCCTGGAGTGGACCTCCCCGGGGTGGCTACACCTTC
V: TRBV20-1; D: .; J: TRBJ2-5; size: .; CDR3: CSAVGKETQYF; DNA: TGCAGTGCTGTCGGCAAAGAGACCCAGTACTTC
V: TRBV28; D: .; J: TRBJ2-7; size: .; CDR3: CASSSRGKQYF; DNA: TGTGCCAGCAGTTCTCGGGGAAAGCAGTACTTC
V: TRBV28; D: TRBD1; J: TRBJ1-1; size: .; CDR3: CASRWTGMNTEAFF; DNA: TGTGCCAGCCGGTGGACAGGCATGAACACTGAAGCTTTCTTT
V: TRBV3-1; D: TRBD2; J: TRBJ2-1; size: .; CDR3: CASSHGREFNEQFF; DNA: TGTGCCAGCAGCCATGGGCGGGAGTTTAATGAGCAGTTCTTC
V: TRBV15; D: .; J: TRBJ1-5; size: .; CDR3: CATSSGRNQPQHF; DNA: TGTGCCACCAGTTCCGGGCGCAATCAGCCCCAGCATTTT
V: TRBV27; D: .; J: TRBJ2-1; size: .; CDR3: CASSVRQTYNEQFF; DNA: TGTGCCAGCAGTGTTAGACAGACGTACAATGAGCAGTTCTTC
V: TRBV19; D: TRBD1; J: TRBJ1-5; size: .; CDR3: CASSIGQGANNQPQHF; DNA: TGTGCCAGTAGTATCGGACAGGGGGCGAACAATCAGCCCCAGCATTTT
V: TRBV29-1; D: .; J: TRBJ2-7; size: .; CDR3: CSGNGGGESEQYF; DNA: TGCAGCGGAAATGGCGGAGGGGAAAGTGAGCAGTACTTC
V: TRBV29-1; D: .; J: TRBJ1-1; size: .; CDR3: CSVEETGQLNTEAFF; DNA: TGCAGCGTTGAAGAAACCGGACAGTTGAACACTGAAGCTTTCTTT
V: TRBV27; D: .; J: TRBJ2-7; size: .; CDR3: CASSLAGQYYEQYF; DNA: TGTGCCAGCAGTTTGGCGGGACAGTACTACGAGCAGTACTTC